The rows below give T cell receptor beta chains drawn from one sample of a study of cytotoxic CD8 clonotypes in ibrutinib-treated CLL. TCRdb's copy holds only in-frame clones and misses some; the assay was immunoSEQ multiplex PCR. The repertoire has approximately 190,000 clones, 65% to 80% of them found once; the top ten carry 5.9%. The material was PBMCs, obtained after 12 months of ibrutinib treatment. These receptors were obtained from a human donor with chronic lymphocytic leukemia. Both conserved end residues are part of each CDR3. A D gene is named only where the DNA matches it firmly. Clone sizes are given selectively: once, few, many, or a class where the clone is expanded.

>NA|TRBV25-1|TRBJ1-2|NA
TGTGCCAGCAGAAGGAAGGCAGACGGATTCTATGGCTACACCTTC
CASRRKADGFYGYTF
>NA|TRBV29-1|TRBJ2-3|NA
TGCAGCGTCGTCAGGGATACTCGCACAGATACGCAGTATTTT
CSVVRDTRTDTQYF
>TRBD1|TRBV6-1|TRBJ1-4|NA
TGTGCCAGCAGTGAATACGGGACAGGGTCTAAAACTAATGAAAAACTGTTTTTT
CASSEYGTGSKTNEKLFF
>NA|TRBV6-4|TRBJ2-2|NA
TGTGCCAGCAGTTCCGGGACGCGGGGCGGGGAGCTGTTTTTT
CASSSGTRGGELFF
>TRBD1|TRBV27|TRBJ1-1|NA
TGTGCCAGCAGTATCGCCGGGACAGGGAGTGCTGAAGCTTTCTTT
CASSIAGTGSAEAFF
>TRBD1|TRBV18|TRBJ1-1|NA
TGTGCCAGCTCACCGACAGACAGGGGGATCCCTGAAGCTTTCTTT
CASSPTDRGIPEAFF
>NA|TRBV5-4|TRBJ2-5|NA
TGTGCCAGCAGCCCGCCCGGGACTTACCTTGGGGAGACCCAGTACTTC
CASSPPGTYLGETQYF
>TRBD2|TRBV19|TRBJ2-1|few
TGTGCCAGTAGTATGCGGGAGTGGATCAATGAGCAGTTCTTC
CASSMREWINEQFF
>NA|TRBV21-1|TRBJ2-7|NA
TGTGCCAGCAGCAAAGCGCGACAGGGGGGCTACGAGCAGTACTTC
CASSKARQGGYEQYF
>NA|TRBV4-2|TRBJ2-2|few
TGTGCCAGCAGCCAACTAGGCAACGGGGAGCTGTTTTTT
CASSQLGNGELFF
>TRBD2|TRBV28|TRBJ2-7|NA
TGTGCCAGCACTCGGGGAGGGCGCCACGAGCAGTACTTC
CASTRGGRHEQYF
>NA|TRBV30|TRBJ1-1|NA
TGTGCCTGGAGTCCGCGGGCTGAAGCTTTCTTT
CAWSPRAEAFF
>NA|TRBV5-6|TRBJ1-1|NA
TGTGCCAGCAGCTTGAGGGCGGCATTTAGGTTGAACACTGAAGCTTTCTTT
CASSLRAAFRLNTEAFF
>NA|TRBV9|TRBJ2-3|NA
TGTGCCAGCAGCCTTCTAGTTGGAGATACGCAGTATTTT
CASSLLVGDTQYF
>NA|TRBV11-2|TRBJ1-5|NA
TGTGCCAGCAGCTTAGAAGGCAGGGAGATGCATCCCCAGCATTTT
CASSLEGREMHPQHF
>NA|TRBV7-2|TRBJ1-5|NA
TGTGCCAGCAGCTATTCGGGGCGGAGTGATCAGCCCCAGCATTTT
CASSYSGRSDQPQHF
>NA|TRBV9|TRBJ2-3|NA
TGTGCCAGCAGCCGGGACTTCTCAGATACGCAGTATTTT
CASSRDFSDTQYF
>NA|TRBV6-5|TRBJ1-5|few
TGTGCCAGCAGCATATCTCCCCAGGGGAATCAGCCCCAGCATTTT
CASSISPQGNQPQHF
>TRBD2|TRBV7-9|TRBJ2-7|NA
TGTGCCAGCAGCCCAACCGGGGGGTCGTACGAGCAGTACTTC
CASSPTGGSYEQYF
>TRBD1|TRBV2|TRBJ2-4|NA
TGTGCCAGCAGTGCCAACAGGGGTGTGAACATTCAGTACTTC
CASSANRGVNIQYF
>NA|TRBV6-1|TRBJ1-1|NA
TGTGCCAGCAGAAAAGGGTTGAACACTGAAGCTTTCTTT
CASRKGLNTEAFF
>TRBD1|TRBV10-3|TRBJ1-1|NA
TGTGCCATGGGACAGGGGAACACTGAAGCTTTCTTT
CAMGQGNTEAFF
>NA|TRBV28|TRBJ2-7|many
TGTGCCAGCAGGGCGGGACAGTCCTACGAGCAGTACTTC
CASRAGQSYEQYF